This TCR beta chain originates from a study of blood T cell repertoires in COVID-19 (dated by TCRdb to between 2020 and 2021). Some background on the complete study: Collaborator samples came from the United States, Italy and Spain and covered acute and convalescent phases of COVID-19. The material from the prospective study consisted of cDNA or gDNA derived from T cells, B-cell-depleted T cells, or PBMCs. Subjects who had been exposed to COVID-19, were actively infected with it, or had recovered from it provided the deeply sampled blood TCRbeta repertoires that made up the dataset. The repertoires were released in a freely available public database meant as a resource for research on the immune response to SARS-CoV-2. The samples were drawn from the first 160 participants of the ongoing ImmuneRACE study and from under 1,500 subjects provided by 6 global collaborators. Sample metadata almost always included a de-identified subject ID, COVID-19 status, age in years and sex. Where HLA class I and class II types were available, the types were taken from metadata supplied by the sample provider, not from assay-based typing.

The immunoSEQ Assay, a bias-controlled multiplex PCR, was used to amplify TCRbeta CDR3 regions from genomic DNA. From the authors' description of their analysis: Nucleated cell counts per sample were estimated from amplification of reference gene primers within the assay. Sequence reads were collapsed and filtered to measure the absolute abundance of every unique TCRbeta CDR3 rearrangement. For each sample, productive Simpson clonality was calculated as the square root of Simpson's diversity index across productive rearrangements. TCRdb re-hosts the immuneACCESS table, in-frame sequences only. Its copies lack some clones; in the studies checked, an unresolved V gene accounts for under half of them, and the cause for the rest is not known. The DNA was the basis for D and trimming; V, J and clone size are from that table. In all, the sample holds 150,000 to 250,000 clones, and roughly four fifths of those were seen once. The top ten constitute around 7% of the sample.

In the prospective study, participants were about 18 to 100 years old, resided in about 25 geographic areas of the United States, and were enrolled through a virtual design. To assign participants to cohorts, the prospective study relied on clinical history that participants themselves reported in a screening survey and a study questionnaire. Recovered participants in ImmuneRACE Cohort 3 were defined as having two consecutive negative NP/OP PCR tests, clearance from a healthcare professional, or resolution of symptoms. Each participant in the prospective study had whole blood, serum and a nasopharyngeal or oropharyngeal swab collected by mobile phlebotomists. Over a 2-month period, participants in the prospective study had the option of providing additional blood draws and questionnaires. Blood samples from the prospective study were shipped frozen or at room temperature prior to DNA extraction.

CDR1 and CDR2 are drawn from the germline V gene: SGHRS, YFSETQ. Including cysteine and phenylalanine, the CDR3 has 15 amino acids. CDR3 DNA only is kept here, 45 bases in frame from base 1. General conclusions and limits of the study: The quantity of clinical and demographic metadata differed by source and by participant and was supplied without curation.

This clone has a single count. No antigen is known for it. Sequence at one end of the junction differs from germline and may be a read error. Recombination connected TRBV5-1 to TRBJ2-2; TRBD1 aligns with 7 central bases. This receptor was identified in a man aged 40-49 years who had recovered from COVID-19. Sequencing was carried out using PBMCs or T cells enriched from blood (not recorded which). The DNA sequence is TGCGCCAGCAGCTTGGGACAGGGAAACAGCGGGGAGCTGTTTTTT. It translates to CASSLGQGNSGELFF.